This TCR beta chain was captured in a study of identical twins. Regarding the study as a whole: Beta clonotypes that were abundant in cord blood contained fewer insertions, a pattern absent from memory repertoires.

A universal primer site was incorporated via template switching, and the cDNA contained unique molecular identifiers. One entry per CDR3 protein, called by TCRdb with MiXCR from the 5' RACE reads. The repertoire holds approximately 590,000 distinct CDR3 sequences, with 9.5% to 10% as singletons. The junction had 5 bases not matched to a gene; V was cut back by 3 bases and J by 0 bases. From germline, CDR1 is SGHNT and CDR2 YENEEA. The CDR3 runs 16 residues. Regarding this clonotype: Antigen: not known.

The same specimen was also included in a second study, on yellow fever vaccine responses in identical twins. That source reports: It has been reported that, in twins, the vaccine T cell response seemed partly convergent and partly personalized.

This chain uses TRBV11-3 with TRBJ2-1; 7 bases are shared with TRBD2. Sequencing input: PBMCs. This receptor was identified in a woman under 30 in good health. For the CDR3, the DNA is TGTGCCAGCAGCTTTAGCGGGCCCAGCTCCTACAATGAGCAGTTCTTC. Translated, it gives CASSFSGPSSYNEQFF. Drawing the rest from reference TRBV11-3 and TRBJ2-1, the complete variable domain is EAGVVQSPRYKIIEKKQPVAFWCNPISGHNTLYWYLQNLGQGPELLIRYENEEAVDDSQLPKDRFSAERLKGVDSTLKIQPAELGDSAVYLCASSFSGPSSYNEQFFGPGTRLTVL.